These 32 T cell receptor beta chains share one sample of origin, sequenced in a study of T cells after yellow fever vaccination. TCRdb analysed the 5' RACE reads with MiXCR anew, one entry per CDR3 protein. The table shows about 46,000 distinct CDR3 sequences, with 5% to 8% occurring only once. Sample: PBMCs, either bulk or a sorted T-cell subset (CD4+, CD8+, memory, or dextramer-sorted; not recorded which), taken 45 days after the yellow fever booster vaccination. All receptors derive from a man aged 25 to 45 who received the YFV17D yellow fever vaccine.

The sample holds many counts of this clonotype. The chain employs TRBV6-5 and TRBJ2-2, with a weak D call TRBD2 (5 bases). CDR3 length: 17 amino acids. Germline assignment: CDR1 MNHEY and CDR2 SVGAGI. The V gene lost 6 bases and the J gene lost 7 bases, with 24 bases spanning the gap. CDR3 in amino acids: CASSLREGPVAGGELFF. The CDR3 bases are TGTGCCAGCAGCTTACGAGAGGGTCCGGTGGCGGGCGGGGAGCTGTTTTTT.

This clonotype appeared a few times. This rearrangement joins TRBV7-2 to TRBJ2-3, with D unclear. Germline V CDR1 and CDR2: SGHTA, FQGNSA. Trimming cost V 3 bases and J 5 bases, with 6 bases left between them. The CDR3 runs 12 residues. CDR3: CASSFGQDTQYF. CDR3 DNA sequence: TGTGCCAGCAGCTTCGGCCAAGATACGCAGTATTTT.

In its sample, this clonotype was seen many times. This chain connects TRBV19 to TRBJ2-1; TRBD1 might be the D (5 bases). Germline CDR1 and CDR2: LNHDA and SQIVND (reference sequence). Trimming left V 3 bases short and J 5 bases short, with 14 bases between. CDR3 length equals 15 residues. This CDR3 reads CASSIGAGWDNEQFF. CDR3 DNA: TGTGCCAGTAGTATTGGGGCAGGGTGGGACAATGAGCAGTTCTTC.

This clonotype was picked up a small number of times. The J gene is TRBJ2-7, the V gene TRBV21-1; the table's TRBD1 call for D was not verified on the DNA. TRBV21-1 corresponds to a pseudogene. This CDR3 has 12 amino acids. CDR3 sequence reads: CASSTPGNEQYF. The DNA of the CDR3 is TGTGCCAGCAGCACCCCAGGGAACGAGCAGTACTTC.

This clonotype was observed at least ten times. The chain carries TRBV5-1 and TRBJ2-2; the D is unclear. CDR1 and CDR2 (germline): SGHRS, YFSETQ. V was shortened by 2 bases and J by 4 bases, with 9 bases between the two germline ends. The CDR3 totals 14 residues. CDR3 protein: CASSFGSTTGELFF. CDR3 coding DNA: TGCGCCAGCAGCTTTGGCTCGACCACCGGGGAGCTGTTTTTT.

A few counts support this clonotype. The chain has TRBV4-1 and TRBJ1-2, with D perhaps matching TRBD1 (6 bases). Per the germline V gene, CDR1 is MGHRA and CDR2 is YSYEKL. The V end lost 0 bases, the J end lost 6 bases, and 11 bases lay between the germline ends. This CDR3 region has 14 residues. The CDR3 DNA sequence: TGCGCCAGCAGCCAAGATTTAACAGGGAATGGCTACACCTTC. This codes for CASSQDLTGNGYTF.

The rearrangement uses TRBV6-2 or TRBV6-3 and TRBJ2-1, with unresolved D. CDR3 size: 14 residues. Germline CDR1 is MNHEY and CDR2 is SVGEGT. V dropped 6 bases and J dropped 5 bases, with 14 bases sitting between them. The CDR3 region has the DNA TGTGCCAGCAGCCCCGGACCACCTAACAATGAGCAGTTCTTC. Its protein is CASSPGPPNNEQFF.

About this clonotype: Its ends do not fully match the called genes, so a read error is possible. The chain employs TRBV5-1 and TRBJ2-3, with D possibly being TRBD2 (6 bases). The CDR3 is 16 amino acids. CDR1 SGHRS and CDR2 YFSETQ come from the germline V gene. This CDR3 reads CGSRGEGLPPFDTQYF. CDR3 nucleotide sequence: TGCGGCAGCAGAGGCGAGGGACTCCCCCCATTCGATACGCAGTATTTT.

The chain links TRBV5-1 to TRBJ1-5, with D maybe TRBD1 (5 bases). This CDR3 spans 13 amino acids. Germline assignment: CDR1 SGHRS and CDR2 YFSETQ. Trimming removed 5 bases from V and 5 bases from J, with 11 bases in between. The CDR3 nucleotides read TGCGCCAGCAGGTCAGGGTATGATCAGCCCCAGCATTTT. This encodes CASRSGYDQPQHF.

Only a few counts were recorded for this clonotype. The CDR3 coding sequence is TGCAGTGCTAGCCAGGGGGCCTCTGAAGCTTTCTTT. This sequence encodes CSASQGASEAFF. The V and J genes are TRBV20-1 and TRBJ1-1; TRBD1 matches 8 bases. V trimming: 3 bases; J trimming: 6 bases; junction bases outside the gene matches: 3. The CDR3 covers 12 residues. Germline V CDR1 and CDR2: DFQATT, SNEGSKA (reference sequence).

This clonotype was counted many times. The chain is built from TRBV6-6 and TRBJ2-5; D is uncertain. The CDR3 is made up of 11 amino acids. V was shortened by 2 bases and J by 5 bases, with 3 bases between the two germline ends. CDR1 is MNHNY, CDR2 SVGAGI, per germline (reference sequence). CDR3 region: CASSYLETQYF. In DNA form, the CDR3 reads TGTGCCAGCAGTTACCTGGAGACCCAGTACTTC.

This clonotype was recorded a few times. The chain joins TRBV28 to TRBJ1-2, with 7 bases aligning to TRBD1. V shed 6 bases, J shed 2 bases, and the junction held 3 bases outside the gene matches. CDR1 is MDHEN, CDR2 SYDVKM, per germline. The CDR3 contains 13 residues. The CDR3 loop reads CASRGDSNYGYTF. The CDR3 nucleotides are TGTGCCAGCAGGGGGGACAGCAACTATGGCTACACCTTC.

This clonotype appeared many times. CDR3 DNA sequence: TGTGCCAGCAGCCCCGCACACAGGGGGGGGTTATATACGCAGTATTTT. Encoded protein: CASSPAHRGGLYTQYF. The chain combines TRBV7-2 with TRBJ2-3; perhaps TRBD1 as D (8 bases). Deletions cut 5 bases from V and 7 bases from J, with 22 bases between. Germline CDR1 is SGHTA and CDR2 is FQGNSA. The CDR3 has 16 residues.

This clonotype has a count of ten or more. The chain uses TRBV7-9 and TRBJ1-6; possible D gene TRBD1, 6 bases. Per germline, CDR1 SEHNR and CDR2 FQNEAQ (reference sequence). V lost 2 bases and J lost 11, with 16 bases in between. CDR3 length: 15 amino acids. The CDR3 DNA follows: TGTGCCAGCAGCTTAACGCTGGGACACCCACCACCCCTCCACTTT. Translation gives CASSLTLGHPPPLHF.

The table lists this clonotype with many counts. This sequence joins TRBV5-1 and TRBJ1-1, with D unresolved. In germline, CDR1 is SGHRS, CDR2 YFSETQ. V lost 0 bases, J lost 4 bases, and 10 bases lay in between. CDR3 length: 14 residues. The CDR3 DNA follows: TGCGCCAGCAGCTTGGTTTGGTCGGGCACTGAAGCTTTCTTT. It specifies CASSLVWSGTEAFF.

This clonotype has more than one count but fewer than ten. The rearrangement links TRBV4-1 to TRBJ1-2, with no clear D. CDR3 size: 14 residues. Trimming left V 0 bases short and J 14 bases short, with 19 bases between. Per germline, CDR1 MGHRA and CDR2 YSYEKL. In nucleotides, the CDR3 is TGCGCCAGCAGCCAAGAAGGCCCGGGGTTGGGGAATACCTTC. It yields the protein CASSQEGPGLGNTF.

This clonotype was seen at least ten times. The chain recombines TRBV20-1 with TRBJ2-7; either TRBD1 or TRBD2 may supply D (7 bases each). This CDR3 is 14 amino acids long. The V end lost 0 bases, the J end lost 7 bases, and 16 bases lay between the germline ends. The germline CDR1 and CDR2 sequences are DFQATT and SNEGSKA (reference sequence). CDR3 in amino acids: CSARDRGGPLEQYF. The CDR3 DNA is TGCAGTGCTAGAGACAGGGGGGGGCCCTTGGAGCAGTACTTC.

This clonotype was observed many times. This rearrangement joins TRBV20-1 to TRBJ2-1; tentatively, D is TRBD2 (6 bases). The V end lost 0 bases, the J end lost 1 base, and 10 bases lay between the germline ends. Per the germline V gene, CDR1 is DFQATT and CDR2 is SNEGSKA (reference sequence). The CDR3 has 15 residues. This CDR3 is CSARDLAGSYNEQFF. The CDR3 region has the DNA TGCAGTGCTAGAGATTTGGCGGGGTCCTACAATGAGCAGTTCTTC.

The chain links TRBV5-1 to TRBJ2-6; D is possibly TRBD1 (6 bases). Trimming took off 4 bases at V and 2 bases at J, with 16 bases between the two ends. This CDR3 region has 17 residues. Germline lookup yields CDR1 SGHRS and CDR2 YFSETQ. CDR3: CASSGGQIEAGANVLTF. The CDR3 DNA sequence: TGCGCCAGCAGCGGAGGACAGATTGAGGCTGGGGCCAACGTCCTGACTTTC.

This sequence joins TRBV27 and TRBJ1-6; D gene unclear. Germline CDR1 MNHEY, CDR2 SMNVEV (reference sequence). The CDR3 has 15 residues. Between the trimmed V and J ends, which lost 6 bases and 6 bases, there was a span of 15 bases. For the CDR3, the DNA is TGTGCCAGCAGGCCGTCGGGAGGTAGTAATTCACCCCTCCACTTT. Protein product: CASRPSGGSNSPLHF.

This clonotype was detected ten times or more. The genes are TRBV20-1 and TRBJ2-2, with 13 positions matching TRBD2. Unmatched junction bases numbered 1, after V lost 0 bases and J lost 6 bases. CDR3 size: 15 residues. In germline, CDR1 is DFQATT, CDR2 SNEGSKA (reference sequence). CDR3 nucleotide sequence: TGCAGTGCTAGAGAACTAGCGGGAGGGGCCGGGGAGCTGTTTTTT. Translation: CSARELAGGAGELFF.

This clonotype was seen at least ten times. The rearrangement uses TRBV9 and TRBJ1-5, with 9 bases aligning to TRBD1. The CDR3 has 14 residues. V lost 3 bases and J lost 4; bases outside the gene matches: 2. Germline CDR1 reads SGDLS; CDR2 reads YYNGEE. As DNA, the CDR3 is TGTGCCAGCAGCGCCGGACAGGGGAATCAGCCCCAGCATTTT. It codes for CASSAGQGNQPQHF.

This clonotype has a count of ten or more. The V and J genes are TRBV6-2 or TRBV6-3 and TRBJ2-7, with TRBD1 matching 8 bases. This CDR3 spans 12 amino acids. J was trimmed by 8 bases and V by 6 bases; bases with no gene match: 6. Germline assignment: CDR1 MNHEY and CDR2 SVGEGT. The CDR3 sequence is CASSLDRAKQYF. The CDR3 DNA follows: TGTGCCAGCAGCCTGGACAGGGCGAAGCAGTACTTC.

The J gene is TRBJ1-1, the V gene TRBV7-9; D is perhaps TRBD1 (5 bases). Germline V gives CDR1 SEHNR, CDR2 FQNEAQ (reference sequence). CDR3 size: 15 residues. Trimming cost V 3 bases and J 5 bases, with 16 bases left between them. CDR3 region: CASSLGMGGKTEAFF. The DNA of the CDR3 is TGTGCCAGCAGCTTGGGGATGGGGGGAAAAACTGAAGCTTTCTTT.

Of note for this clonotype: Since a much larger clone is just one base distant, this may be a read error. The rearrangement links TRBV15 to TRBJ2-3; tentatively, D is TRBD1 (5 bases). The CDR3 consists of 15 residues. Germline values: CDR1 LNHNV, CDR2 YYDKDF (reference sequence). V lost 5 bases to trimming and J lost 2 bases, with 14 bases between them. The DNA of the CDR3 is TGTGCCACCAGCCGTACAGGTAGTAACACAGATACGCAGTATTTT. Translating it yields CATSRTGSNTDTQYF.

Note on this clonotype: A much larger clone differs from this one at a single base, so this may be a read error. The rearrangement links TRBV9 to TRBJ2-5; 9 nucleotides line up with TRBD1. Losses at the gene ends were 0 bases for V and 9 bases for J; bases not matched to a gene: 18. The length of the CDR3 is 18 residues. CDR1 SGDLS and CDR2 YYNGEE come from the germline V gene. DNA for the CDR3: TGTGCCAGCAGCGTAGTACCCGGGACAGGGTCTAGTACGGAGGCCCAGTACTTC. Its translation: CASSVVPGTGSSTEAQYF.

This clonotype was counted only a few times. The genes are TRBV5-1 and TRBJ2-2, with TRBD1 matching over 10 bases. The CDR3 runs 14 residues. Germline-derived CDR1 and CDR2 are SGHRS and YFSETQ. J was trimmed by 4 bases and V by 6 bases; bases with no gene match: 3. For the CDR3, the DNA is TGCGCCAGCATGACAGGGGGCAGCACCGGGGAGCTGTTTTTT. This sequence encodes CASMTGGSTGELFF.

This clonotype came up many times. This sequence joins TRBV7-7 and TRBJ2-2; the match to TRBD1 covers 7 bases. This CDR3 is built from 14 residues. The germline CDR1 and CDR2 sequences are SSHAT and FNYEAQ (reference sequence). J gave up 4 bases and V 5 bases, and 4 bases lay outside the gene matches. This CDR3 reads CASSQTGVTGELFF. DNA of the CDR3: TGTGCCAGCAGCCAAACAGGGGTCACCGGGGAGCTGTTTTTT.

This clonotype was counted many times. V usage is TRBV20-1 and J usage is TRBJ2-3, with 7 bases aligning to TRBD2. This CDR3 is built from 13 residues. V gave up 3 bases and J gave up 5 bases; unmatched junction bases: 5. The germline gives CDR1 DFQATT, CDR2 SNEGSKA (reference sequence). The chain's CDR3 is CSASRGRVDTQYF. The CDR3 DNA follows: TGCAGTGCTAGTCGCGGGAGAGTAGATACGCAGTATTTT.

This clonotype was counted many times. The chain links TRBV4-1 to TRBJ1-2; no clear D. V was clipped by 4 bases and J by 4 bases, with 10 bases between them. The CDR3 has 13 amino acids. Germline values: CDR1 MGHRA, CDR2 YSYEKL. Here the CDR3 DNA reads TGCGCCAGCAGCCCCCGGGAGGCCTATGGCTACACCTTC. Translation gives CASSPREAYGYTF.

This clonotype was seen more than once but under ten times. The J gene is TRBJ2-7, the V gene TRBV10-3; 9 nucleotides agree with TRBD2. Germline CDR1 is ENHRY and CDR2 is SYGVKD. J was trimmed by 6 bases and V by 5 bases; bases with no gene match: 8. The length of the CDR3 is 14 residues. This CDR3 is CAISYSGSEGEQYF. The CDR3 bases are TGTGCCATCAGTTATAGCGGGAGTGAGGGCGAGCAGTACTTC.

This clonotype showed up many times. The CDR3 loop reads CASSLVSQTQYF. The CDR3 coding sequence is TGTGCCAGCAGCTTAGTTTCGCAGACCCAGTACTTC. This chain links TRBV11-2 with TRBJ2-5; D ambiguous. V was shortened by 1 base and J by 6 bases, with 6 bases between the two germline ends. This CDR3 has 12 amino acids. Germline CDR1 SGHAT, CDR2 FQNNGV.